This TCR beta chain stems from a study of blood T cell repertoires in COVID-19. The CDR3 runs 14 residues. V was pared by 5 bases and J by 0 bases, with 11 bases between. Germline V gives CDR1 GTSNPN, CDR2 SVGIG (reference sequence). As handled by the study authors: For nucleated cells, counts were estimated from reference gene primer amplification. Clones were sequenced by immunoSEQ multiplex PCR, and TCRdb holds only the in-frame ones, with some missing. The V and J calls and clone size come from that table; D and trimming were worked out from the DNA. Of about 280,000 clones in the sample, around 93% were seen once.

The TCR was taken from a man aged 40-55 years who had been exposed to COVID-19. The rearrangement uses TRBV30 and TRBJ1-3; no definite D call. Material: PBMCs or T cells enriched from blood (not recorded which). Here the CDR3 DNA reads TGTGCCTGGCAAGCGACCAGCTCTGGAAACACCATATATTTT. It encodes CAWQATSSGNTIYF. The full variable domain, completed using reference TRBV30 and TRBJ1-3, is SQTIHQWPATLVQPVGSPLSLECTVEGTSNPNLYWYRQAAGRGLQLLFYSVGIGQISSEVPQNLSASRPQDRQFILSSKKLLLSDSGFYLCAWQATSSGNTIYFGEGSWLTVV.